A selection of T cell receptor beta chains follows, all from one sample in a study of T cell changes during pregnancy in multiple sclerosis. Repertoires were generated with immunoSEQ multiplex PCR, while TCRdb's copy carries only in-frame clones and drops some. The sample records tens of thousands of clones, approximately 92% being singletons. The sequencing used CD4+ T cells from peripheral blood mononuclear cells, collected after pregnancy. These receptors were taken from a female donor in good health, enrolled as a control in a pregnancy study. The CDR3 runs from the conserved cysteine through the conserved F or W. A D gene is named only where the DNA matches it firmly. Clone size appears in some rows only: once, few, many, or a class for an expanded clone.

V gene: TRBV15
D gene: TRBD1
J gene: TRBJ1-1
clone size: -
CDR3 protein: CATSRQGARNTEAFF
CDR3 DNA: TGTGCCACCAGCCGACAGGGGGCCAGGAACACTGAAGCTTTCTTT

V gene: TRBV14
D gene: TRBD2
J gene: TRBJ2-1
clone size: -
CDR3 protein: CASSQAGLADQGFF
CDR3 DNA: TGTGCCAGCAGCCAAGCGGGACTAGCGGATCAGGGGTTCTTC

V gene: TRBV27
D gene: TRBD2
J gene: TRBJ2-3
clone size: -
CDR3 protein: CASGRDYTRDTQYF
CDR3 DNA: TGTGCCAGCGGCCGGGACTATACCCGAGATACGCAGTATTTT

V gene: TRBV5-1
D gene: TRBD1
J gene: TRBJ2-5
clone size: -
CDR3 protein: CASSSAGTGRETQYF
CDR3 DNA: TGCGCCAGCAGCTCGGCCGGGACAGGGCGAGAGACCCAGTACTTC

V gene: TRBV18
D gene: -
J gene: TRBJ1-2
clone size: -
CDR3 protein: CASSPGLDYGYTF
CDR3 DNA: TGTGCCAGCTCACCAGGGCTTGACTATGGCTACACCTTC

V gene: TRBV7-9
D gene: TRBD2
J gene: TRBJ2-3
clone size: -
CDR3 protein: CASSVSGAYTDTQYF
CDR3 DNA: TGTGCCAGCAGCGTTAGCGGGGCGTACACAGATACGCAGTATTTT

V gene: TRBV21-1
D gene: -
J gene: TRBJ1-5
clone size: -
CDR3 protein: CAGYPYGQANQPQHF
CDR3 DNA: TGTGCCGGATACCCGTACGGACAGGCCAATCAGCCCCAGCATTTT

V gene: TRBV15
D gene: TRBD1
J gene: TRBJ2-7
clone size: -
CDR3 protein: CATSREYRAGGIYEQYF
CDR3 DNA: TGTGCCACCAGCAGAGAATACCGGGCAGGGGGCATTTACGAGCAGTACTTC

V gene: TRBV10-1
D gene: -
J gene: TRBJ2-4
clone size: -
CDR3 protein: CASSEGLGKNIQYF
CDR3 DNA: TGCGCCAGCTCCGAGGGTTTAGGCAAAAACATTCAGTACTTC

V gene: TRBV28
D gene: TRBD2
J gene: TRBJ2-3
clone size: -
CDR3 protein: CASSLEASGGRQAKDTQYF
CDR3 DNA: TGTGCCAGCAGTTTAGAAGCTAGCGGGGGGCGCCAGGCCAAAGATACGCAGTATTTT

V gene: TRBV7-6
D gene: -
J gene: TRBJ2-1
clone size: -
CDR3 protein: CASSLAGAGDEQFF
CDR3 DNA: TGTGCCAGCAGCTTAGCAGGGGCCGGCGATGAGCAGTTCTTC

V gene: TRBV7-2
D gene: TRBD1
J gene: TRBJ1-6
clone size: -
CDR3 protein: CASSPRTGKYNSPLHF
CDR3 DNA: TGTGCCAGCAGCCCTCGGACAGGGAAATATAATTCACCCCTCCACTTT

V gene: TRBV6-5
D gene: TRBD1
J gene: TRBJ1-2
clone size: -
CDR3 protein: CASSQGGQSNF
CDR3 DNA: TGTGCCAGCAGTCAAGGGGGACAGTCGAACTTC

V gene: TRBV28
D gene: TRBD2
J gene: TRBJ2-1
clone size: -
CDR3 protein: CASSLTSGSSYNEQFF
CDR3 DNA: TGTGCCAGCAGTTTGACTAGCGGGAGCTCCTACAATGAGCAGTTCTTC

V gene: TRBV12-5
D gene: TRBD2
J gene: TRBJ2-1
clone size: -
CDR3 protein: CASGRSGMYPERHNEQFF
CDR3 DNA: TGTGCTAGTGGTCGGAGCGGGATGTATCCTGAAAGACACAATGAGCAGTTCTTC

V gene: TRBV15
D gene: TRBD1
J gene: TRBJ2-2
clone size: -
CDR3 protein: CATSSPGQGNTGELFF
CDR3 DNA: TGTGCCACCAGCAGCCCGGGACAGGGGAACACCGGGGAGCTGTTTTTT

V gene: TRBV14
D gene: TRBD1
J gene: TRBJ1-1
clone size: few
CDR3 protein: CASSQEDRATEAFF
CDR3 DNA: TGTGCCAGCAGCCAAGAGGACAGGGCCACTGAAGCTTTCTTT